Sequencing of this T cell receptor (beta chain) was carried out in a study of control samples from healthy donors and cancer patients. The CDR3 totals 14 residues. Trimming took off 6 bases at V and 4 bases at J, with 15 bases between the two ends. Germline loops: CDR1 SNHLY, CDR2 FYNNEI. The data were produced by immunoSEQ multiplex PCR, yet TCRdb's version contains in-frame clones alone and is incomplete. The table records approximately 160,000 clones, 85% to 95% of them present only once. Specimen: blood. The V and J genes are TRBV2 and TRBJ1-1; possible D gene TRBD1, 5 bases. This TCR was recovered from a woman aged 60-70 years in good health. CDR3 bases: TGTGCCAGCAGAGACAGCGGTGGGGGCACTGAAGCTTTCTTT. The encoded protein is CASRDSGGGTEAFF. Full variable domain (remainder filled in from reference TRBV2 and TRBJ1-1): EPEVTQTPSHQVTQMGQEVILRCVPISNHLYFYWYRQILGQKVEFLVSFYNNEISEKSEIFDDQFSVERPDGSNFTLKIRSTKLEDSAMYFCASRDSGGGTEAFFGQGTRLTVV.